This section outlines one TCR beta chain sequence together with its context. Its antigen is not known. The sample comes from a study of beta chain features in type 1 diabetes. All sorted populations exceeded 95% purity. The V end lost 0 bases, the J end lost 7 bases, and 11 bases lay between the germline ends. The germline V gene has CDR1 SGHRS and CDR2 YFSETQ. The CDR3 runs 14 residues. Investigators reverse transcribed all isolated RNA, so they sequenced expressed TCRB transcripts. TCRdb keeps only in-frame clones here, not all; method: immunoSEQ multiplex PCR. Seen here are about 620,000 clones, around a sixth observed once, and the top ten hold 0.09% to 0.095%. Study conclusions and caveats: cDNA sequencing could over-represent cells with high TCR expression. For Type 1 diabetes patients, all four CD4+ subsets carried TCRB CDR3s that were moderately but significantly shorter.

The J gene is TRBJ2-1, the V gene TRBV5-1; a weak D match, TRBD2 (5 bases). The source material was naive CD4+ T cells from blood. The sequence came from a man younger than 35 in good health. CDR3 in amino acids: CASSLVASYNEQFF. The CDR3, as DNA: TGCGCCAGCAGCTTGGTTGCTAGCTATAATGAGCAGTTCTTC.